These T cell receptor beta chains were read from a single sample in a study of control samples from healthy donors and cancer patients. The method was immunoSEQ multiplex PCR; TCRdb's version includes in-frame clones alone and lacks a portion of them. The sample has 70,000 or so clones; 84% are singletons. The sequenced material came from PBMCs. The receptors were gathered from a woman aged 50 to 60 with lung cancer. CDR3s leave out the opening cysteine and the closing phenylalanine or tryptophan.

ASSLTGQGAYGYT TRBV11-2
ASSIGTGWNEKLF TRBV19
ATSRDWSGRGNEQF TRBV15
ASSYDTPSSGNTIY TRBV3-1/TRBV3-2
ASSQAGGDSYEQY TRBV4-3
ASSLDTRRQF TRBV19
ASSQEVLTGGIYEQY TRBV4-3
ASSSLRDTEAF TRBV7-9
ASSVEGTGAGNTIY TRBV9
ASSSRQTNYGYT TRBV6-5
ASRVGTGQSPLH TRBV19
ATQESNQPQH TRBV6-6
ASSARTVNTEAF TRBV9
ASSSEGRTEAF TRBV19
ASSLVGRGNSPLH TRBV5-6
ASSVEAGSTDTQY TRBV9
ASSDSGSQF TRBV9
ASSGTGNEKLF TRBV2
ASSLWGAIRYT TRBV5-6
ASSLGQLYAEAF TRBV5-4
ASSYSGMSDQPQH TRBV6-5
ASSQDGSAEAF TRBV4-2
ASSQVYRATGANVLT TRBV3-1/TRBV3-2
AWSEGGGPGNTIY TRBV30
ASSFLRGGNYGYT TRBV28
ASSLEAGGLTEAF TRBV27
ASPGGGSSYEQY TRBV2
ASSPGTPAVSSPLH TRBV5-6
ASSWREFDDEQY TRBV10-2
ASSYQPASSSYEQY TRBV6-6
SVLQNYGYT TRBV29-1
ASSLTSAVMNTEAF TRBV7-6
ASSLGDREAGELF TRBV5-1
AISESTGAYDGYT TRBV10-3
ASSPQGASRNTEAF TRBV27
ASSDPRVGFYGYT TRBV25-1
ASSFETGRAF TRBV9
ATSERDTAYTDTQY TRBV24-1
ASSQNAGPAGYGYT TRBV14
ASSLGNEQF TRBV7-9
ASSPQTLSYEQY TRBV28
ASSYKGGSEKLF TRBV27
ASSSSRPSTDTQY TRBV7-2
AWIKSSGNTIY TRBV30
ASNEVGGLGNEQF TRBV9
ASSPVDRDYEQY TRBV14
ASSPEGFMNTEAF TRBV6-5
ASSLTGDSGYT TRBV6-5
ATHQNTEAF TRBV27
ASSLGTDNEQF TRBV5-4
ASSSGTGLNSPLH TRBV7-9